This T cell receptor (beta chain) was profiled in a study of shared clonotypes between healthy human individuals (TCRdb year 2020). Study-wide context: Three men and two women, aged 18 to 49 years, made up the cohort. Different laboratories and diverse techniques were used to prepare libraries and sequence TCR repertoires, to increase sequencing depth and limit assay-specific biases. To estimate repertoire size and how much clonotype sharing occurs between individuals, the study deeply sequenced the blood TCR repertoires of several healthy adults. For each donor, CD4 naive and CD4 memory were each given three plates, CD8 naive was given two plates, and CD8 memory was given one plate. Per donor, leukapheresis produced somewhere between about 0.9 and 9.5 billion PBMCs.

With regard to this clone: Its antigen remains unidentified. No base quality information exists; no much larger clone differs at one position.

The CDR3 starts with the cysteine, ends with the phenylalanine, and has 14 residues. Only the CDR3 region is kept as DNA, spanning 42 bases read in frame from base 1. Trimming at the junction amounts to 2 bases on V and 2 bases on J, and the germline ends lie 10 bases apart. The germline V gene yields MNHEY for CDR1 and SVGAGI for CDR2. Donors were healthy HIV-negative adults with no recently reported acute infections or vaccinations. Every donor was a Caucasian adult living in Nashville, Tennessee, USA. CD8 memory samples were composed of magnetically selected CD45RO+ cells combined with CCR7-negative CD45RA+ effector memory (TemRA) cells. Blood was collected by leukapheresis, and PBMCs were isolated by Ficoll-Histopaque density gradient centrifugation and then cryopreserved in liquid nitrogen vapor phase. Purity and quantity of every magnetically sorted T cell population were checked by analytical flow cytometry. Each sorted fraction had its genomic DNA isolated and then quantified by UV absorbance on a Nanodrop 2000c.

Using the deep immunoSEQ assay, TCR CDR3 regions were amplified from genomic DNA by multiplex PCR. Extracted genomic DNA from each cell subset was distributed evenly across all wells of several immunoSEQ 96-well plates, and each plate was treated as a replicate. For sorted subsets, approximately 210 ng genomic DNA, equal to tens of thousands of T cell genomes, was loaded into each replicate PCR. Purified libraries were measured with a Qubit 3.0 fluorometer, size-checked on a Bioanalyzer 2100, and measured again with the KAPA Library Quantification kit. Every immunoSEQ 96-well plate was sequenced on a separate single-read 150-cycle Illumina NextSeq 550 flow cell. The authors' pipeline ran thus. Because the immunoSEQ output included only junctional sequences and no quality scores, the filtering could not be the same as the filtering used for full-length reads. To assign V/J genes and CDR3, sequences were annotated against IMGT germline references using PyIR, a Python wrapper for IgBLAST v1.9. Any read was removed if the V/J assignment was weak (E-value above 1e-6), the CDR3 was missing, or the read contained stop codons, out-of-frame junctions, or ambiguous translated residues. V3J clonotypes were defined as sequences sharing the same inferred V gene, J gene, and CDR3 amino acid sequence. The percentage overlap between two repertoires was calculated by dividing the number of shared unique clonotypes by the size of the smaller repertoire. Repertoire richness was assessed with RTK rarefaction, the Chao1 estimator, and Recon v2.1 estimates of unobserved clonotypes. For all TCRbeta clonotypes obtained by the gDNA method from a few donors, generation probabilities were computed with OLGA. Held by TCRdb, this immuneACCESS table contains in-frame sequences only and omits some clones. Under half of the omission traces to an unresolved V gene where checked; the cause of the rest is unknown. Clone size and the V and J calls come from that table; the DNA yielded D and trimming. For this sample there are some 380,000 clones; 90% to 97% appear just once. Approximately 0.32% of the sample lies in the top ten.

General findings and caveats noted by the study authors: Because the study included a small number of donors, the genetic and exposure-history diversity represented was limited. Rarefaction of sorted-subset datasets indicated incomplete sequencing despite the large sequencing depth. Naive subsets generally had larger estimated clonotype richness than memory subsets did. Compared with non-shared clonotypes, the clonotypes found in all four sorted-subset donors had higher generation probabilities. Sampling was restricted to blood, and TCR repertoires in tissues likely differ from the TCR repertoires found in blood. Pairwise subsampling led to the expectation that sequencing depth would affect the degree of clonotype sharing among donors. When a handful of donors were compared, the shared fraction of clonotypes was about 5.4% for naive CD4, 3.5% for naive CD8, 2% to 2.5% for memory CD4, and about 0.36% for memory CD8.

Sample: memory CD8+ T cells sorted from blood. The sample's cell subset or site label is to be understood as: CD45RO+ cells pooled with CCR7-negative TemRA cells. The rearranged segments are TRBV6-5 and TRBJ2-7; the D gene is perhaps TRBD1, from 5 matching bases. The TCR was taken from a man aged 25-45 years in good health. The DNA reads TGTGCCAGCAGTTACAATGCAGGGACCTACGAGCAGTACTTC. This gives the protein CASSYNAGTYEQYF.